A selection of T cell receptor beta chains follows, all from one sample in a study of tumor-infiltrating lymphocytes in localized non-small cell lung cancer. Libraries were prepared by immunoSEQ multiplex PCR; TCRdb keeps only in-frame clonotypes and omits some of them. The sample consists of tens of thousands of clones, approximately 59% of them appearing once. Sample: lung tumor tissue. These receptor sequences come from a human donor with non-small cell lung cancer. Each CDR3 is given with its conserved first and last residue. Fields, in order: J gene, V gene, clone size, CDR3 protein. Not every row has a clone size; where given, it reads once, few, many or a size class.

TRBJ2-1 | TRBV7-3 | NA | CASSLGPYNEQFF
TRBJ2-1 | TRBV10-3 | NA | CAISETAGLYNEQFF
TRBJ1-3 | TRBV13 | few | CASSLPALRDTIYF
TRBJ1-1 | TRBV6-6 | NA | CASTRTGFDTEAFF
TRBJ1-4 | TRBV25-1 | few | CASSEPGTMEKLFF
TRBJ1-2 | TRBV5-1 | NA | CASSLGWDYGYTF
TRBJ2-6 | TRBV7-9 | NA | CASSLVPGSFSNVLTF
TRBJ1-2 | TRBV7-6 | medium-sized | CASSPGGDYGYTF
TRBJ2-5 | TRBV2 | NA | CASRPIQGAGETQYF
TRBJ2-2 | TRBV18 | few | CASSGRGPGATGELFF
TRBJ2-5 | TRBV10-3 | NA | CATRAPGGGETQYF
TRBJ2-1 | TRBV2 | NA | CASRIGGLGTGGNEQFF
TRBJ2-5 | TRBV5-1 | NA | CASSLGWGETQYF
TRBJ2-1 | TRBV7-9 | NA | CASSFTRLSSSYNEQFF
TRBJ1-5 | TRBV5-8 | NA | CASSLASADRGPQHF
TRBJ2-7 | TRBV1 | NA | CTSRPPGIYEQYF
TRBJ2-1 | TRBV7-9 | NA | CASSLLGGTQFF
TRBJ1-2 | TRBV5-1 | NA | CASSLAAETPGYTF
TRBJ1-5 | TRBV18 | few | CASSPGQPQPQHF
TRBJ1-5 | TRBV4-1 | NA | CASSQDGRSNQPQHF
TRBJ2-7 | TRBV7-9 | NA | CASSLNPGLAGTKAHEQYF
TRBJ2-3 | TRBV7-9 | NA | CASSTQGAPTDTQYF
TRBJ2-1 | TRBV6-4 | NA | CASSGDRGLGGEQFF
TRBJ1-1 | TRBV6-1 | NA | CASSGGQYHTEAFF
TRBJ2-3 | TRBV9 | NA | CASSVEAGSTDTQYF
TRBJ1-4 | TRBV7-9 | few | CASSPPTANEKLFF
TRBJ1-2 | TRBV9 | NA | CASSPRDRGGYGYTF
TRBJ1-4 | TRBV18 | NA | CASSLGLGDEKLFF
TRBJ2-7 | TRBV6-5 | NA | CASSRTSGSYEQYF
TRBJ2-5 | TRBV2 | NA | CASTRDRARETQYF
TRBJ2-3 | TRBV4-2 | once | CASSQVGTLTDTQYF
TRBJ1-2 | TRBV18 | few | CASSPAQGSGYGYTF
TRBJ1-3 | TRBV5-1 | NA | CASSLVGDPGNTIYF
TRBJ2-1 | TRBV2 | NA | CASSEGTSGSYNEQFF
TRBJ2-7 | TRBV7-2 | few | CASSFRTGGNEQYF
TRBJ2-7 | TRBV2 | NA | CASIVGQGASGEQYF
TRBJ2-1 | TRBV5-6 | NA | CASSLALDGSYNEQFF
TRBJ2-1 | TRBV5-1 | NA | CASSLGGTAGNEQFF
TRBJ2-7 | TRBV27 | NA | CASSADRHEQYF
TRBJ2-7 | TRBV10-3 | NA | CATSGSGAYEQYF
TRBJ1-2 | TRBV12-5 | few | CASGNFDRGGYTF
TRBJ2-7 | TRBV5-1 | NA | CASSPQGGSGSAHEQYF